This TCR beta chain was identified in a study of Graves' ophthalmopathy and Graves' hyperthyroidism. Every ophthalmopathy donor presented moderate-to-severe activity, CAS ≥3, NOSPECS ≥4 and duration under 3 months. V was clipped by 5 bases and J by 7 bases, with 14 bases between them. The germline gives CDR1 MDHEN, CDR2 SYDVKM. The CDR3 length is 13 residues. Amplifying from RNA transcripts, the study obtained TCR beta CDR3 regions. Second-round multiplex PCR came after first-round RT-PCR with HTBI primers. Via MiXCR, TCRdb re-called the multiplex PCR reads, giving one row per CDR3 protein. This table holds approximately 480,000 distinct CDR3 sequences, 14% found once.

This clonotype was obtained from a woman younger than 45 with Graves' ophthalmopathy. V and J are TRBV28 and TRBJ2-5, with a tentative D call TRBD1 (5 bases). The sequenced sample was blood. The CDR3 region has the DNA TGTGCCAGCAGTCATACAGGACGCCGGACCCAGTACTTC. Translating gives CASSHTGRRTQYF.